The sample holds a few counts of the clone carrying this T cell receptor beta chain. Germline loops: CDR1 MNHEY, CDR2 SVGAGI. V shed 6 bases and J shed 3 bases, with 11 bases lying between them. The CDR3 loop spans 14 amino acids. This sample is drawn from a study of early T cells in non-severe SARS-CoV-2 infection. TCRdb ran MiXCR on the 5' RACE reads and lists one entry per CDR3 protein. Of tens of thousands of distinct CDR3 sequences listed, roughly 15% are singletons. The input for sequencing was whole blood, taken at baseline. This sequence originates from an adult who was a healthcare worker with PCR-confirmed SARS-CoV-2 infection or an uninfected control (not recorded which). The chain uses TRBV6-5 and TRBJ2-2; no firm D call. CDR3 DNA: TGTGCCAGCAGACCGTTGCCGTACACCGGGGAGCTGTTTTTT. Translated: CASRPLPYTGELFF.